This passage covers 24 T cell receptor beta chains from one sample sequenced in a study of shared clonotypes between healthy human individuals. TCRdb's table, derived via immunoSEQ multiplex PCR, lists solely in-frame clones and lacks some. The table has about 480,000 clones, more than 65% seen once. The specimen sequenced was PBMCs. Source of these receptors: a woman in her thirties or forties in good health. Some clones in this sample may be carry-over from other donors' samples.

This clone was observed a handful of times. This chain links TRBV7-8 with TRBJ2-7, with D uncertain. This CDR3 is 16 amino acids long. Germline CDR1 is SGHVS and CDR2 is FQNEAQ. Trimming took 0 bases from V and 2 from J, leaving 14 bases between them. The CDR3 region has the DNA TGTGCCAGCAGCTTAGCATTGCCAGGACCTCCCTACGAGCAGTACTTC. The encoded protein is CASSLALPGPPYEQYF.

J is TRBJ2-7 and V is TRBV6-5; perhaps TRBD1 as D (5 bases). Trimming shortened V by 2 bases and J by 2 bases, and 13 bases separated the two germline ends. In germline, CDR1 is MNHEY, CDR2 SVGAGI. CDR3 length equals 15 residues. Here the CDR3 DNA reads TGTGCCAGCAGTTACGGTTTGGGCAGGGCCTACGAGCAGTACTTC. Translation gives CASSYGLGRAYEQYF.

CDR3 protein: CASSPISRGPYNEQFF. The DNA for the CDR3 is TGCGCCAGCAGCCCGATATCCAGAGGGCCGTACAATGAGCAGTTCTTC. The J gene is TRBJ2-1, the V gene TRBV4-3, with D possibly matching TRBD2 (5 bases). This CDR3 has 16 residues. V shed 4 bases and J shed 4 bases, with 17 bases lying between them. Per the germline V gene, CDR1 is LGHNA and CDR2 is YSLEER.

This sequence joins TRBV11-2 and TRBJ2-2; possible D gene TRBD2, 5 bases. The ends were cut back, 2 bases at V and 7 bases at J, with 11 bases in the middle. The CDR3 covers 14 residues. Germline V gene data show CDR1 as SGHAT and CDR2 as FQNNGV. CDR3 DNA sequence: TGTGCCAGCAGCTTACCCCGACTATTCGGGGAGCTGTTTTTT. Amino acid sequence: CASSLPRLFGELFF.

V and J are TRBV7-9 and TRBJ2-7; 11 nucleotides agree with TRBD1. This CDR3 has 15 amino acids. Trimming removed 2 bases from V and 2 bases from J; junction bases left unmatched: 2. Germline lookup yields CDR1 SEHNR and CDR2 FQNEAQ (reference sequence). CDR3 sequence: CASSLRTGGPYEQYF. In DNA form, the CDR3 reads TGTGCCAGCAGCTTACGGACAGGGGGCCCCTACGAGCAGTACTTC.

The V call is TRBV27, the J call TRBJ2-5, with unresolved D. CDR1 and CDR2 (germline): MNHEY, SMNVEV (reference sequence). Trimming shortened V by 5 bases and J by 9 bases, and 16 bases separated the two germline ends. The length of the CDR3 is 13 residues. The CDR3 nucleotides read TGTGCCAGCAGTCCGGCCCTAGAAGGGCCCCAGTACTTC. This encodes CASSPALEGPQYF.

The chain combines TRBV7-2 with TRBJ1-1; 7 bases fit TRBD1. After removal of 5 bases from V and 4 bases from J, the junction contained 10 bases not matched to a gene. CDR3 length equals 15 residues. Germline CDR1 SGHTA, CDR2 FQGNSA. The CDR3: CASSQQGREGTEAFF. CDR3 nucleotide sequence: TGTGCCAGCAGCCAACAGGGGCGTGAGGGCACTGAAGCTTTCTTT. Filled out from reference TRBV7-2 and TRBJ1-1, the complete variable domain reads GAGVSQSPSNKVTEKGKDVELRCDPISGHTALYWYRQSLGQGLEFLIYFQGNSAPDKSGLPSDRFSAERTGGSVSTLTIQRTQQEDSAVYLCASSQQGREGTEAFFGQGTRLTVV.

The count of this clone is one. The rearrangement links TRBV9 to TRBJ2-5; D might be TRBD1 (6 bases). The CDR3 runs to 15 residues. Trimming stripped 3 bases from V and 5 bases from J, with 17 bases between. Germline CDR1 is SGDLS and CDR2 is YYNGEE. CDR3 nucleotides: TGTGCCAGCAGCGCGGCAGGGGTTCCTTACGAGACCCAGTACTTC. Its translation is CASSAAGVPYETQYF.

This clone has just one count. The rearrangement links TRBV18 to TRBJ2-2; tentatively, D is TRBD1 (6 bases). CDR3 size: 14 residues. Trimming shortened V by 4 bases and J by 0 bases, and 6 bases separated the two germline ends. Per germline, CDR1 KGHSH and CDR2 LQKENI. In nucleotides, the CDR3 is TGTGCCAGCTCACGACAGGCGAACACCGGGGAGCTGTTTTTT. It is translated as CASSRQANTGELFF.

The V gene is TRBV25-1, the J gene TRBJ1-4; 8 nucleotides line up with TRBD1. Per the germline V gene, CDR1 is MGHDK and CDR2 is SYGVNS. J gave up 4 bases and V 10 bases, and 14 bases lay outside the gene matches. CDR3 length equals 16 residues. The CDR3 protein is CAIATGDLLGNEKLFF. The DNA of the CDR3 is TGTGCCATCGCGACAGGGGATTTGTTGGGTAATGAAAAACTGTTTTTT.

The chain links TRBV6-1 to TRBJ1-2, with D maybe TRBD1 (6 bases). The length of the CDR3 is 14 residues. Trimming took off 11 bases at V and 1 base at J, with 17 bases between the two ends. Germline V gene data show CDR1 as MNHNS and CDR2 as SASEGT. The CDR3 DNA is TGTGCCGGCGTCGGGGGCAGGAGTAACTATGGCTACACCTTC. Amino acids: CAGVGGRSNYGYTF.

This clone was counted a few times. The chain combines TRBV6-1 with TRBJ1-2, with D maybe TRBD1 (6 bases). The V gene's germline CDR1 is MNHNS and CDR2 SASEGT. Trimming removed 5 bases at V and 5 bases at J, with 9 bases between. The CDR3 runs to 12 residues. The CDR3 loop reads CASSSGQYGYTF. CDR3 nucleotide sequence: TGTGCCAGCAGTTCTGGACAGTATGGCTACACCTTC.

The chain joins TRBV11-2 to TRBJ2-7; 7 bases fit TRBD2. There are 15 residues in the CDR3. With V trimmed by 1 base and J by 3 bases, 6 bases remained unmatched. Looked up from germline, CDR1 is SGHAT and CDR2 is FQNNGV. CDR3 protein: CASSLGLADFYEQYF. In DNA form, the CDR3 reads TGTGCCAGCAGCTTAGGTCTAGCGGATTTCTACGAGCAGTACTTC.

The chain employs TRBV29-1 and TRBJ2-1; 10 bases match TRBD2. Looked up from germline, CDR1 is SQVTM and CDR2 is ANQGSEA. The V segment lost 3 bases and the J segment 4 bases; nucleotides outside the gene matches: 3. This CDR3 is built from 14 residues. The CDR3 loop reads CSVDLAGVYNEQFF. The CDR3 DNA is TGCAGCGTTGATCTAGCGGGGGTTTACAATGAGCAGTTCTTC.

This clone appeared a few times. V gene TRBV2 combines with J gene TRBJ2-7; tentatively, D is TRBD2 (5 bases). Between the trimmed V and J ends, which lost 7 bases and 6 bases, there was a span of 16 bases. The CDR3 loop spans 13 amino acids. The germline gives CDR1 SNHLY, CDR2 FYNNEI. In nucleotides, the CDR3 is TGTGCCAGCACCGACCAGGACGGGGTCGAGCAGTACTTC. Residues: CASTDQDGVEQYF.

The V gene is TRBV11-3, the J gene TRBJ1-4, with 9 bases lining up with TRBD1. V shed 5 bases and J 8 bases; nucleotides not matched to a gene: 9. The CDR3 runs to 15 residues. The germline CDR1 and CDR2 sequences are SGHNT and YENEEA. CDR3: CASSNRDRVREKLFF. The DNA of the CDR3 is TGTGCCAGCAGCAACCGGGACAGGGTCCGGGAAAAACTGTTTTTT.

The chain carries TRBV18 and TRBJ1-4; TRBD1 is a possible D gene (5 bases). This CDR3 spans 13 amino acids. Deletions cut 4 bases from V and 8 bases from J, with 11 bases between. From germline, CDR1 is KGHSH and CDR2 LQKENI. CDR3 bases: TGTGCCAGCTCACTAGGGGATCGGGAAAAACTGTTTTTT. Translation: CASSLGDREKLFF.

The V call is TRBV19, the J call TRBJ1-5; D is unresolved. Germline V gene lookup returns CDR1 LNHDA and CDR2 SQIVND (reference sequence). Between the trimmed V and J ends, which lost 2 bases and 6 bases, there was a span of 14 bases. This CDR3 is built from 15 residues. The CDR3 nucleotides are TGTGCCAGTAGTATAAGGCACGGAGGATTTCAGCCCCAGCATTTT. Its protein is CASSIRHGGFQPQHF.

This rearrangement joins TRBV5-3 to TRBJ2-7; TRBD2 matches at 10 bases. TRBV5-3 is recorded as an ORF, its role being uncertain. V lost 3 bases to trimming and J lost 4 bases; unmatched junction nucleotides: 10. This CDR3 region has 16 residues. In DNA form, the CDR3 reads TGTGCCAGAAGCTCGACCGGGACTAGCGAAATTTACGAGCAGTACTTC. Encoded protein: CARSSTGTSEIYEQYF.

The chain has TRBV10-3 and TRBJ2-1; 14 bases line up with TRBD2. Germline assignment: CDR1 ENHRY and CDR2 SYGVKD. The V and J ends lost 0 bases and 4 bases, in that order; junction bases with no gene match: 2. The CDR3 covers 17 residues. The CDR3 reads CAISESTSGRGYNEQFF. The CDR3 region has the DNA TGTGCCATCAGTGAGTCGACTAGCGGGAGGGGATACAATGAGCAGTTCTTC.

The chain combines TRBV30 with TRBJ2-3; maybe TRBD2 (6 bases). Per the germline V gene, CDR1 is GTSNPN and CDR2 is SVGIG (reference sequence). The CDR3 loop spans 12 amino acids. V gave up 4 bases and J gave up 8 bases, with 13 bases separating them. CDR3 protein: CAWTAGPVTQYF. The CDR3 DNA follows: TGTGCCTGGACCGCGGGGCCCGTTACGCAGTATTTT. The variable domain in full, completed from reference TRBV30 and TRBJ2-3, reads SQTIHQWPATLVQPVGSPLSLECTVEGTSNPNLYWYRQAAGRGLQLLFYSVGIGQISSEVPQNLSASRPQDRQFILSSKKLLLSDSGFYLCAWTAGPVTQYFGPGTRLTVL.

This clone was seen a handful of times. The gene calls are TRBV9 and TRBJ2-2, with D maybe TRBD1 (5 bases). The germline V gene encodes CDR1 SGDLS and CDR2 YYNGEE. With 0 bases removed from V and 4 bases from J, the gap between germline ends came to 10 bases. This CDR3 is 15 amino acids long. CDR3 protein: CASSVVGQFTGELFF. The CDR3 bases are TGTGCCAGCAGCGTAGTGGGGCAGTTCACCGGGGAGCTGTTTTTT.

This chain uses TRBV7-9 with TRBJ2-7, with TRBD2 identical over 8 bases. V lost 2 bases, J lost 1 base, and 7 bases stayed unmatched. Germline CDR1 and CDR2: SEHNR and FQNEAQ (reference sequence). This CDR3 is 16 amino acids long. This chain's CDR3 is CASSLSGGRPSYEQYF. CDR3 coding DNA: TGTGCCAGCAGCTTAAGCGGCGGGAGGCCTTCCTACGAGCAGTACTTC.

Of note for this clone: Other DNA sequences in the same sample also yield this CDR3. The genes are TRBV2 and TRBJ2-1, with 13 bases that match TRBD2. Germline CDR1 and CDR2: SNHLY and FYNNEI. After removal of 1 base from V and 7 bases from J, the junction contained 1 base not matched to a gene. CDR3 size: 15 residues. CDR3 in amino acids: CASSEGLAGGNEQFF. CDR3 in DNA: TGTGCCAGCAGTGAAGGACTAGCGGGAGGTAATGAGCAGTTCTTC.